One TCR beta chain is described in this entry. Its antigen is not identified. The source of the sample is a study of radiation and T cells in renal cell carcinoma. Study-wide points: Sampling covered only approximately 1 g of each tumor.

This table comes from immunoSEQ multiplex PCR, and its TCRdb copy is limited to in-frame clones, with some not included. Of about 24,000 clones in the sample, roughly 64% were seen once. Treatment reported: treatment-naive control, cytoreductive nephrectomy. Controls were unirradiated tumors from treatment-naive cytoreductive nephrectomy patients. CDR3 length equals 14 residues. CDR1 MNHEY and CDR2 SMNVEV come from the germline V gene (reference sequence). The V gene lost 2 bases and the J gene lost 3 bases, with 10 bases spanning the gap. The starting material was tumor tissue, obtained from a patient whose treatment was nephrectomy without radiotherapy. This chain connects TRBV27 to TRBJ1-1; D possibly corresponds to TRBD1 (5 bases). This TCR came from a man aged 40-49 years with renal cell carcinoma. The CDR3 region is CASSLTGQDTEAFF. CDR3 DNA: TGTGCCAGCAGTTTAACAGGCCAGGACACTGAAGCTTTCTTT.